This entry describes one T cell receptor (beta chain). The data derive from a study of T-cell reconstitution after alpha-beta-depleted transplantation in children. Unique molecular identifiers were built into the TCRbeta library. TCRdb reprocessed the PCR reads with MiXCR, giving one entry per CDR3 protein. The sample has approximately 500,000 distinct CDR3 sequences, 25% to 30% seen once. Germline V gives CDR1 SGHRS, CDR2 YFSETQ. Deletions cut 5 bases from V and 1 base from J, with 9 bases between. This CDR3 has 13 residues. The chain links TRBV5-1 to TRBJ1-1, with D possibly being TRBD1 (5 bases). This receptor was obtained from a boy younger than two with Wiskott-Aldrich syndrome, due to receive a stem cell transplant. The sample consisted of PBMCs, taken before TCRalphabeta/CD19-depleted stem cell transplant. The CDR3 loop reads CASRPTGNTEAFF. For the CDR3, the DNA is TGCGCCAGCAGGCCCACAGGGAACACTGAAGCTTTCTTT.